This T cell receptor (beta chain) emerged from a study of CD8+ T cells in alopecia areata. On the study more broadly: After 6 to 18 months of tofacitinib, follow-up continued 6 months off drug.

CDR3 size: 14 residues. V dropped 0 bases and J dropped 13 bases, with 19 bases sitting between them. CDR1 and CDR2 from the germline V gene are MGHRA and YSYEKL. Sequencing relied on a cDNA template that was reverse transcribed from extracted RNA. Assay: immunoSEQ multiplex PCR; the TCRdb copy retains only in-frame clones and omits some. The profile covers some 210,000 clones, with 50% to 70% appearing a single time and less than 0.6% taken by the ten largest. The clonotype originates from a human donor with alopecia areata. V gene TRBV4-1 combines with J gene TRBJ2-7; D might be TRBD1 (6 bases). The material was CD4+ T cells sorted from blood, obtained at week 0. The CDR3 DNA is TGCGCCAGCAGCCAAGATCGTCCGGCACAGGGTGAATACTTC. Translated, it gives CASSQDRPAQGEYF.